These 17 T cell receptor beta chains share one sample of origin, sequenced in a study of metastatic and nonmetastatic thyroid tumors. TCRdb called clones again from the PCR reads with MiXCR. The sample has tens of thousands of clones, 25% to 35% seen once; the top ten hold about 16%. Thyroid surgery was performed in patients who had received no treatment beforehand. Sequencing was carried out using blood. The origin of the receptors is a female donor with papillary thyroid cancer or a benign thyroid nodule (not recorded which). Some clones in this sample may be carry-over from other donors' samples.

Only a few counts were recorded for this clone. The genes are TRBV27 and TRBJ1-1; D is ambiguous. V lost 6 bases to trimming and J lost 2 bases, with 16 bases between them. Per germline, CDR1 MNHEY and CDR2 SMNVEV (reference sequence). There are 15 residues in the CDR3. CDR3 sequence: CASRRQRTPNTEAFF. The DNA of the CDR3 is TGTGCCAGCAGACGTCAACGGACGCCTAACACTGAAGCTTTCTTT.

Turning to this clone: One junction end does not reproduce the germline sequence, and a read error may be involved. The V gene is TRBV11-2, the J gene TRBJ1-5, with D perhaps TRBD1 (6 bases). This CDR3 is built from 11 residues. Germline lookup yields CDR1 SGHAT and CDR2 FQNNGV. The CDR3 loop is CARGRRGPQDF. CDR3 nucleotide sequence: TGTGCCAGGGGACGCAGGGGACCTCAGGATTTT.

This chain links TRBV11-1 with TRBJ2-7; D remains unclear. CDR1 is SGHAT, CDR2 FQDESV, per germline (reference sequence). This CDR3 has 19 amino acids. V was cut by 5 bases and J by 2 bases, with 28 bases left in between. CDR3 coding DNA: TGTGCCAGCAGCAACTTGGCGACCTTTGGACGCCCCGGCACCTACGAGCAGTACTTC. It encodes CASSNLATFGRPGTYEQYF. The variable domain in full, with the rest retrieved from reference TRBV11-1 and TRBJ2-7, is EAEVAQSPRYKITEKSQAVAFWCDPISGHATLYWYRQILGQGPELLVQFQDESVVDDSQLPKDRFSAERLKGVDSTLKIQPAELGDSAMYLCASSNLATFGRPGTYEQYFGPGTRLTVT.

The chain uses TRBV15 and TRBJ2-5; D not resolved. The J call may be mistaken, given a closer DNA end match to TRBJ2-1. The CDR3 has 13 amino acids. Germline lookup yields CDR1 LNHNV and CDR2 YYDKDF (reference sequence). The CDR3 is CATSRVDHNEQFF. As DNA, the CDR3 is TGTGCCACCAGCAGAGTGGACCACAATGAGCAGTTCTTC.

The rearrangement links TRBV20-1 to TRBJ2-7; 12 nucleotides line up with TRBD2. The CDR3 totals 14 residues. Losses at the gene ends were 4 bases for V and 4 bases for J; bases not matched to a gene: 5. The germline gives CDR1 DFQATT, CDR2 SNEGSKA (reference sequence). The CDR3 nucleotides read TGCAGTGCTACCAGACTAGCGGGAGAGTACGAGCAGTACTTC. It translates to CSATRLAGEYEQYF.

This clone has a handful of counts. The chain employs TRBV6-1 and TRBJ2-1; 7 bases are shared with TRBD1. The CDR3 extends over 15 amino acids. Germline loops: CDR1 MNHNS, CDR2 SASEGT. V shed 7 bases and J 4 bases; nucleotides not matched to a gene: 10. The CDR3 bases are TGTGCCAGCACCAAGGGGGCGCTGGGATACAATGAGCAGTTCTTC. Translation gives CASTKGALGYNEQFF.

V gene TRBV30 combines with J gene TRBJ2-7; D might be TRBD1 (7 bases). The V gene lost 5 bases and the J gene lost 4 bases, with 21 bases spanning the gap. There are 15 residues in the CDR3. CDR1 is GTSNPN, CDR2 SVGIG, per germline (reference sequence). CDR3 sequence reads: CAWDEGGRGIYEQYF. The CDR3 bases are TGTGCCTGGGACGAGGGGGGCAGGGGGATTTACGAGCAGTACTTC.

The chain carries TRBV6-2 or TRBV6-3 and TRBJ2-1; D gene uncertain. The CDR3 runs 15 residues. Trimming pared 8 bases from V and 0 bases from J, leaving 14 bases between. The germline V gene encodes CDR1 MNHEY and CDR2 SVGEGT. CDR3 loop: CASLRIGSSYNEQFF. In nucleotides, the CDR3 is TGTGCCAGCCTTCGGATCGGGTCCTCCTACAATGAGCAGTTCTTC.

The CDR3 here is CASSEDGLVGQPQHF. CDR3 coding DNA: TGTGCCAGCAGTGAAGATGGCCTTGTAGGGCAGCCCCAGCATTTT. J is TRBJ1-5 and V is TRBV2; unclear D gene. CDR3 length: 15 amino acids. Looked up from germline, CDR1 is SNHLY and CDR2 is FYNNEI. The V gene lost 1 base and the J gene lost 7 bases, with 14 bases spanning the gap.

This rearrangement joins TRBV20-1 to TRBJ2-1; the D call may be TRBD1 or TRBD2 (5 bases each). Trimming removed 0 bases at V and 8 bases at J, with 11 bases between. The CDR3 spans 13 residues. Germline V gene sequence: CDR1 DFQATT, CDR2 SNEGSKA (reference sequence). CDR3 nucleotide sequence: TGCAGTGCTAGAGATGAGATGGGGGATGAGCAGTTCTTC. Its translation is CSARDEMGDEQFF.

By frequency in the sample, this clone is medium-sized. This chain joins TRBV28 and TRBJ1-3, with TRBD1 as a possible D gene (5 bases). The length of the CDR3 is 12 residues. Trimming cost V 11 bases and J 1 base, with 9 bases left between them. CDR1 and CDR2 from the germline V gene are MDHEN and SYDVKM. CDR3 residues: CASGDSGNTIYF. DNA for the CDR3: TGTGCCTCGGGGGATTCTGGAAACACCATATATTTT.

V and J are TRBV6-2 or TRBV6-3 and TRBJ2-3; 8 nucleotides match TRBD2. Germline trimming cut 0 bases from V and 0 bases from J; bases unmatched to any gene: 11. This CDR3 region has 19 residues. Looked up from germline, CDR1 is MNHEY and CDR2 is SVGEGT. The CDR3 reads CASSYSWRGRNTSTDTQYF. The CDR3 DNA sequence: TGTGCCAGCAGTTACTCGTGGCGCGGGAGGAACACTAGCACAGATACGCAGTATTTT.

With regard to this clone: A much larger clonotype is one base distant, so this may be a read error. J is TRBJ2-7 and V is TRBV19; a possible D gene is TRBD1 (5 bases). The germline gives CDR1 LNHDA, CDR2 SQIVND (reference sequence). CDR3 length: 11 amino acids. CDR3 nucleotides: TGTGTCAGTAGCTCAGGGTACGAGCAGTACTTC. It encodes CVSSSGYEQYF.

This clone showed up just a few times. This sequence joins TRBV6-6 and TRBJ1-1; TRBD1 might be the D (6 bases). The CDR3 has 12 amino acids. Trimming left V 2 bases short and J 10 bases short, with 11 bases between. The germline gives CDR1 MNHNY, CDR2 SVGAGI (reference sequence). For the CDR3, the DNA is TGTGCCAGCAGTTACGATGGAGGGGGAGCTTTCTTT. Protein sequence: CASSYDGGGAFF.

The chain combines TRBV20-1 with TRBJ2-3, with 13 nucleotides matching TRBD2. Germline V lookup: CDR1 DFQATT, CDR2 SNEGSKA (reference sequence). The CDR3 is made up of 13 amino acids. V lost 4 bases, J lost 7 bases, and 2 bases stayed unmatched. The CDR3 bases are TGCAGTGCTACACTAGCGGGGGGGAATACGCAGTATTTT. Protein: CSATLAGGNTQYF.

CDR3 region: CASSPLPRFGELFF. The CDR3 nucleotides read TGTGCCAGCAGCCCGCTGCCTCGGTTCGGGGAGCTGTTTTTT. This chain links TRBV5-4 with TRBJ2-2; D gene uncertain. Germline CDR1 reads SGHNT; CDR2 reads YYREEE (reference sequence). This CDR3 comprises 14 residues. V shed 4 bases and J shed 7 bases, with 14 bases lying between them.

Only a few counts were recorded for this clone. The V gene is TRBV6-2 or TRBV6-3, the J gene TRBJ1-1; D is undetermined. Germline V lookup: CDR1 MNHEY, CDR2 SVGEGT. Trimming took 0 bases from V and 3 from J, leaving 17 bases between them. This CDR3 has 17 residues. CDR3 bases: TGTGCCAGCAGTTACTCGATTCAGGACCCGTTTTACACTGAAGCTTTCTTT. Translating it yields CASSYSIQDPFYTEAFF.